Listed here are 27 T cell receptor beta chains from one sample, sequenced in a study of blood T cell repertoires in COVID-19. The repertoire was sequenced with immunoSEQ multiplex PCR; TCRdb's copy has only in-frame clones and lacks some. The sample has about 140,000 clones; around 90% are singletons. The sample taken for sequencing was peripheral blood. All receptors derive from a woman in her sixties or seventies with acute or convalescent COVID-19.

The rearrangement joins TRBV18 to TRBJ1-1, with 9 bases matching TRBD1. CDR3 length: 15 residues. The junction had 5 bases not matched to a gene; V was cut back by 1 base and J by 5 bases. Germline loops: CDR1 KGHSH, CDR2 LQKENI. The CDR3 reads CASSPQGTGTTEAFF. The CDR3 DNA follows: TGTGCCAGCTCACCACAGGGGACAGGGACTACTGAAGCTTTCTTT. Based on the CDR3 plus reference TRBV18 and TRBJ1-1, the full variable domain is NAGVMQNPRHLVRRRGQEARLRCSPMKGHSHVYWYRQLPEEGLKFMVYLQKENIIDESGMPKERFSAEFPKEGPSILRIQQVVRGDSAAYFCASSPQGTGTTEAFFGQGTRLTVV.

The gene calls are TRBV6-5 and TRBJ1-2; the match to TRBD1 covers 10 bases. The CDR3 consists of 15 residues. The trim removed 11 bases at V and 4 bases at J, leaving 13 bases unmatched. Germline values: CDR1 MNHEY, CDR2 SVGAGI. For the CDR3, the DNA is TGTGCCGCCTACCGCCAGGGACAGGGGACCTATGGCTACACCTTC. This gives the protein CAAYRQGQGTYGYTF.

The gene calls are TRBV6-2 or TRBV6-3 and TRBJ2-7; 9 bases match TRBD2. The CDR3 spans 14 residues. CDR1 and CDR2 (germline): MNHEY, SVGEGT. Trimming cost V 4 bases and J 2 bases; bases outside gene matches: 3. CDR3 DNA: TGTGCCAGCAGTTCGGCTAGCGGGGCCTACGAGCAGTACTTC. Its protein product is CASSSASGAYEQYF.

The V and J genes are TRBV9 and TRBJ2-1; D not resolved. Germline V gene sequence: CDR1 SGDLS, CDR2 YYNGEE. Trimming left V 3 bases short and J 9 bases short, with 7 bases between. The CDR3 is made up of 11 amino acids. The CDR3 DNA is TGTGCCAGCAGCGCGGGTGTTGAGCAGTTCTTC. It encodes CASSAGVEQFF.

This rearrangement joins TRBV7-9 to TRBJ2-7, with TRBD1 matching 11 bases. The junction had 10 bases not matched to a gene; V was cut back by 5 bases and J by 7 bases. The CDR3 consists of 15 residues. The germline gives CDR1 SEHNR, CDR2 FQNEAQ (reference sequence). CDR3 loop: CASSQTRDRGGEQYF. The CDR3 nucleotides read TGTGCCAGCAGCCAGACCCGGGACAGGGGGGGTGAGCAGTACTTC. Supplemented by reference TRBV7-9 and TRBJ2-7, the full variable domain reads DTGVSQNPRHKITKRGQNVTFRCDPISEHNRLYWYRQTLGQGPEFLTYFQNEAQLEKSRLLSDRFSAERPKGSFSTLEIQRTEQGDSAMYLCASSQTRDRGGEQYFGPGTRLTVT.

This clone was observed a handful of times. The chain employs TRBV11-3 and TRBJ2-3; possibly TRBD2 for D (6 bases). Trimming shortened V by 2 bases and J by 4 bases, and 13 bases separated the two germline ends. Germline V gives CDR1 SGHNT, CDR2 YENEEA. This CDR3 contains 15 residues. The CDR3 coding sequence is TGTGCCAGCAGCTTAACCTGGGGAGGCGCAGATACGCAGTATTTT. It specifies CASSLTWGGADTQYF.

The chain has TRBV3-1 (or the pseudogene TRBV3-2) and TRBJ2-7; perhaps TRBD2 as D (5 bases). CDR3 length: 15 residues. Trimming cost V 0 bases and J 4 bases, with 13 bases left between them. CDR1 is LGHDT, CDR2 YNNKEL, per germline (reference sequence). The CDR3 sequence: CASSQDLGVAYEQYF. The CDR3 bases are TGTGCCAGCAGCCAAGATCTGGGTGTAGCGTACGAGCAGTACTTC.

The rearrangement joins TRBV3-1 (or the pseudogene TRBV3-2) to TRBJ2-1; 8 bases align to TRBD2. The CDR3 extends over 17 amino acids. After removal of 4 bases from V and 7 bases from J, the junction contained 15 bases not matched to a gene. Germline V lookup: CDR1 LGHDT, CDR2 YNNKEL (reference sequence). CDR3 region: CASSPRVAGGRGNEQFF. As DNA, the CDR3 is TGTGCCAGCAGCCCGAGGGTGGCGGGGGGCCGGGGGAATGAGCAGTTCTTC.

The chain couples TRBV4-2 to TRBJ1-1; a possible D gene is TRBD1 (5 bases). With 4 bases removed from V and 10 bases from J, the gap between germline ends came to 13 bases. The CDR3 contains 12 residues. Looked up from germline, CDR1 is LGHNA and CDR2 is YNFKEQ. The CDR3 protein is CASSLPQGGAFF. The DNA of the CDR3 is TGTGCCAGCAGCCTCCCCCAGGGAGGAGCTTTCTTT.

The chain has TRBV5-6 and TRBJ1-1; 9 bases line up with TRBD1. Per the germline V gene, CDR1 is SGHDT and CDR2 is YYEEEE. CDR3 length equals 14 residues. The J segment lost 6 bases and the V segment lost 3 bases, leaving 6 bases of the junction unmatched. The CDR3 bases are TGTGCCAGCAGCTGGGGACAGGGACCATCTGAAGCTTTCTTT. Its protein is CASSWGQGPSEAFF. Drawing the rest from reference TRBV5-6 and TRBJ1-1, the complete variable domain is DAGVTQSPTHLIKTRGQQVTLRCSPKSGHDTVSWYQQALGQGPQFIFQYYEEEERQRGNFPDRFSGHQFPNYSSELNVNALLLGDSALYLCASSWGQGPSEAFFGQGTRLTVV.

The chain combines TRBV10-2 with TRBJ2-2; D call uncertain. With 9 bases removed from V and 7 bases from J, the gap between germline ends came to 15 bases. Per the germline V gene, CDR1 is WSHSY and CDR2 is SAAADI. This CDR3 comprises 13 residues. CDR3 bases: TGCGCCAGTACCCCGGCGGTAGACGGGGAGCTGTTTTTT. Translation gives CASTPAVDGELFF.

J is TRBJ2-1 and V is TRBV4-3; 13 bases are a match to TRBD2. This CDR3 is built from 16 residues. CDR1 is LGHNA, CDR2 YSLEER, per germline. V lost 3 bases to trimming and J lost 4 bases; unmatched junction nucleotides: 3. This CDR3 reads CASSQSLAGGYNEQFF. The DNA of the CDR3 is TGCGCCAGCAGCCAGTCACTAGCGGGGGGGTACAATGAGCAGTTCTTC.

The CDR3 coding sequence is TGTGCCAGCAGCCCGAACCCCCCAGGGGCTGGAAACACCATATATTTT. Translated: CASSPNPPGAGNTIYF. V gene TRBV3-1 (or the pseudogene TRBV3-2) combines with J gene TRBJ1-3; possibly TRBD1 for D (6 bases). The germline V and J ends were trimmed by 4 bases and 2 bases, with 15 bases remaining between them. The germline V gene encodes CDR1 LGHDT and CDR2 YNNKEL (reference sequence). There are 16 residues in the CDR3.

The rearrangement links TRBV4-1 to TRBJ1-3; 7 bases map to TRBD1. With 3 bases clipped from V and 4 bases from J, the junction kept 9 bases outside the gene matches. There are 16 residues in the CDR3. CDR1 is MGHRA, CDR2 YSYEKL, per germline. This CDR3 is CASSHSTGKAGNTIYF. CDR3 DNA: TGCGCCAGCAGCCATTCGACAGGGAAGGCGGGAAACACCATATATTTT.

The chain is built from TRBV19 and TRBJ1-5; 8 bases fit TRBD1. Germline CDR1 LNHDA, CDR2 SQIVND (reference sequence). With 7 bases clipped from V and 7 bases from J, the junction kept 9 bases outside the gene matches. The CDR3 totals 14 residues. The CDR3 region has the DNA TGTGCCAGTAATCCCCAGGGGGCAGGCCAGCCCCAGCATTTT. Its translation is CASNPQGAGQPQHF.

This chain links TRBV6-6 with TRBJ2-7; the D gene is possibly TRBD2 (7 bases). The CDR3 consists of 13 residues. Germline CDR1 is MNHNY and CDR2 is SVGAGI (reference sequence). Deletions cut 8 bases from V and 4 bases from J, with 15 bases between. The CDR3 region is CASCPGGRYEQYF. The CDR3 coding sequence is TGTGCCAGCTGTCCGGGGGGCAGGTACGAGCAGTACTTC.

This clone occurred a few times. The genes are TRBV7-6 and TRBJ2-1, with a possible D match to TRBD2 (5 bases). The ends were cut back, 0 bases at V and 9 bases at J, with 18 bases in the middle. In germline, CDR1 is SGHVS, CDR2 FNYEAQ. The CDR3 has 16 amino acids. Written as DNA, the CDR3 is TGTGCCAGCAGCTTAGCGGGGAGTAGAGGCAGTAGTGAGCAGTTCTTC. This gives the protein CASSLAGSRGSSEQFF.

The genes are TRBV27 and TRBJ2-7, with TRBD1 matching over 11 bases. The germline gives CDR1 MNHEY, CDR2 SMNVEV (reference sequence). Trimming took 10 bases from V and 3 from J; bases not matched to a gene: 17. This CDR3 comprises 17 residues. The CDR3 spells CATVVPNRDRGIYEQYF. For the CDR3, the DNA is TGTGCCACGGTGGTCCCCAACCGGGACAGGGGGATCTACGAGCAGTACTTC.

The chain joins TRBV2 to TRBJ1-5; D is undetermined. The CDR3 totals 15 residues. The V gene lost 6 bases and the J gene lost 0 bases, with 12 bases spanning the gap. The germline CDR1 and CDR2 sequences are SNHLY and FYNNEI. The DNA for the CDR3 is TGTGCCAGCAGAGCTGACACCTATAGCAATCAGCCCCAGCATTTT. Its translation is CASRADTYSNQPQHF.

The genes are TRBV28 and TRBJ2-7, with no clear D. Germline values: CDR1 MDHEN, CDR2 SYDVKM. The CDR3 is 11 amino acids. V lost 7 bases and J 3 bases, leaving 7 bases between the germline ends. CDR3 DNA sequence: TGTGCCAGCACGAGGAGCTACGAGCAGTACTTC. Its protein is CASTRSYEQYF.

The V and J genes are TRBV6-5 and TRBJ1-2, with 7 bases identical to TRBD1. The ends lost 10 bases at V and 3 bases at J; junction bases unmatched: 14. The CDR3 sequence is 15 residues long. Germline V lookup: CDR1 MNHEY, CDR2 SVGAGI. The CDR3 DNA reads as TGTGCCACCAAACTGGGACAGACGACGGACTATGGCTACACCTTC. It yields the protein CATKLGQTTDYGYTF.

This chain joins TRBV6-5 and TRBJ2-7; TRBD1 matches at 12 bases. V lost 6 bases to trimming and J lost 5 bases; unmatched junction nucleotides: 8. The CDR3 contains 15 residues. Per the germline V gene, CDR1 is MNHEY and CDR2 is SVGAGI. The DNA of the CDR3 is TGTGCCAGCAGAAAAGAGGGACAGGGGGCGAACGAGCAGTACTTC. This codes for CASRKEGQGANEQYF.

This sequence joins TRBV7-2 and TRBJ1-5; 9 bases are shared with TRBD1. J lost 4 bases, V lost 4 bases, and 8 bases had no gene match. CDR1 is SGHTA, CDR2 FQGNSA, per germline. This CDR3 comprises 16 residues. The CDR3 loop reads CASSSRGGQGNQPQHF. The DNA for the CDR3 is TGTGCCAGCAGCTCCCGAGGGGGACAGGGAAATCAGCCCCAGCATTTT.

J is TRBJ1-5 and V is TRBV18; 11 positions agree with TRBD1. The CDR3 runs 16 residues. The germline gives CDR1 KGHSH, CDR2 LQKENI. The ends lost 3 bases at V and 3 bases at J; junction bases unmatched: 4. CDR3: CASSPLDRGHNQPQHF. The DNA of the CDR3 is TGTGCCAGCTCACCCCTGGACAGGGGGCACAATCAGCCCCAGCATTTT.

This clone was counted once. The chain links TRBV2 to TRBJ2-3; 11 bases align to TRBD2. The germline CDR1 and CDR2 sequences are SNHLY and FYNNEI. The V segment lost 6 bases and the J segment 5 bases; nucleotides outside the gene matches: 10. This CDR3 has 16 amino acids. The CDR3 sequence is CASRAPSGGLQDTQYF. The CDR3 coding sequence is TGTGCCAGCAGGGCTCCTAGCGGGGGGCTACAAGATACGCAGTATTTT.

The chain combines TRBV5-6 with TRBJ1-5, with D perhaps matching TRBD1 (6 bases). Per germline, CDR1 SGHDT and CDR2 YYEEEE. This CDR3 region has 16 residues. The V end was cut by 2 bases, the J end by 9 bases, with 21 bases between. The CDR3 here is CASSFGQNRASGPQHF. In DNA, the CDR3 is TGTGCCAGCAGCTTTGGCCAGAACAGGGCCTCGGGGCCCCAGCATTTT.

The chain couples TRBV5-4 to TRBJ2-3; 13 bases match TRBD2. The CDR3 is made up of 16 amino acids. V was clipped by 1 base and J by 4 bases; unmatched bases: 3. Germline lookup yields CDR1 SGHNT and CDR2 YYREEE (reference sequence). The DNA of the CDR3 is TGTGCCAGCAGCTTGACTAGCGGGGGGGCCGCAGATACGCAGTATTTT. It translates to CASSLTSGGAADTQYF.